A single sample gave rise to the 25 T cell receptor beta chains below, sequenced in a study of CD8 T cells in Susac syndrome. The authors reverse transcribed about 0.5 to 1 ug RNA with random hexamers. TCRdb re-called the immunoSEQ multiplex PCR reads with MiXCR, one entry per CDR3 protein. In the table there are fewer than 150,000 distinct CDR3 sequences, roughly 96% of which are singletons. Input material: CD4+ T cells from PBMCs. The source of these receptors is a human donor in good health.

The chain is built from TRBV9 and TRBJ2-3; 13 nucleotides line up with TRBD2. After removal of 4 bases from V and 9 bases from J, the junction contained 11 bases not matched to a gene. The germline V gene has CDR1 SGDLS and CDR2 YYNGEE. The CDR3 is made up of 16 amino acids. The CDR3 sequence: CASSRGLAGEIGTQYF. The DNA for the CDR3 is TGTGCCAGCAGCCGTGGACTAGCGGGAGAAATCGGCACGCAGTATTTT.

This sequence joins TRBV14 and TRBJ2-7; 7 bases agree with TRBD2. V shed 4 bases, J shed 7 bases, and the junction held 7 bases outside the gene matches. Germline CDR1 is SGHDN and CDR2 is FVKESK. The CDR3 spans 13 residues. Here the CDR3 DNA reads TGTGCCAGCAGCCCAATGGAGGGAGGGGAGCAGTACTTC. Translating it yields CASSPMEGGEQYF.

This clonotype was recorded only once. The rearrangement joins TRBV6-5 to TRBJ2-7; 10 bases are a match to TRBD1. Germline V gene sequence: CDR1 MNHEY, CDR2 SVGAGI. The CDR3 loop spans 17 amino acids. V gave up 0 bases and J gave up 2 bases; unmatched junction bases: 7. The chain's CDR3 is CASSYSYRTGGTYEQYF. The DNA for the CDR3 is TGTGCCAGCAGTTACTCCTACCGGACAGGGGGAACCTACGAGCAGTACTTC.

The chain carries TRBV2 and TRBJ2-7; 8 nucleotides agree with TRBD1. The CDR3 has 14 residues. The germline gives CDR1 SNHLY, CDR2 FYNNEI. V shed 5 bases, J shed 4 bases, and the junction held 7 bases outside the gene matches. CDR3 in DNA: TGTGCCAGCAGTCTACAGGGGGGCTGGTACGAGCAGTACTTC. The encoded protein is CASSLQGGWYEQYF.

The gene calls are TRBV3-1 and TRBJ1-1; D remains unclear. Per germline, CDR1 LGHDT and CDR2 YNNKEL (reference sequence). The CDR3 sequence is 14 residues long. Trimming left V 0 bases short and J 1 base short, with 6 bases between. The CDR3 DNA sequence: TGTGCCAGCAGCCAAGATGGAGCGAACACTGAAGCTTTCTTT. Translation: CASSQDGANTEAFF.

The gene calls are TRBV3-1 and TRBJ2-7; the match to TRBD2 covers 7 bases. The V and J ends lost 4 bases and 2 bases, in that order; junction bases with no gene match: 8. Germline V gene lookup returns CDR1 LGHDT and CDR2 YNNKEL (reference sequence). The CDR3 length is 15 residues. The CDR3 DNA reads as TGTGCCAGCAGCCCCCGGGACTACGCAACCTACGAGCAGTACTTC. As protein: CASSPRDYATYEQYF.

The rearrangement uses TRBV20-1 and TRBJ1-2; no definite D call. This CDR3 region has 12 residues. The V gene lost 8 bases and the J gene lost 8 bases, with 18 bases spanning the gap. Looked up from germline, CDR1 is DFQATT and CDR2 is SNEGSKA (reference sequence). CDR3 sequence: CSTKDRYGGYTF. CDR3 DNA: TGCAGTACCAAGGACCGCTATGGGGGCTACACCTTC.

The chain joins TRBV19 to TRBJ2-1; tentative D call: TRBD2 (6 bases). CDR1 is LNHDA and CDR2 is SQIVND in the germline V gene (reference sequence). Trimming pared 3 bases from V and 6 bases from J, leaving 15 bases between. CDR3 length: 15 amino acids. The CDR3 region has the DNA TGTGCCAGTAGTATGGGTGGAGGGCTAGGCAATGAGCAGTTCTTC. Its translation: CASSMGGGLGNEQFF.

The V call is TRBV20-1, the J call TRBJ1-4; perhaps TRBD1 as D (6 bases). V lost 6 bases to trimming and J lost 7 bases, with 15 bases between them. This CDR3 is built from 13 residues. Germline assignment: CDR1 DFQATT and CDR2 SNEGSKA (reference sequence). This CDR3 reads CSADQGHGEKLFF. CDR3 coding DNA: TGCAGTGCCGACCAGGGGCATGGTGAAAAACTGTTTTTT.

The sample holds one count of this clonotype. The CDR3 loop reads CAWSVQGASLSGNTIYF. In DNA form, the CDR3 reads TGTGCCTGGAGTGTACAGGGAGCGTCTCTCTCTGGAAACACCATATATTTT. The chain has TRBV30 and TRBJ1-3, with D perhaps matching TRBD1 (6 bases). Germline V CDR1 and CDR2: GTSNPN, SVGIG (reference sequence). V lost 0 bases and J lost 0, with 15 bases in between. CDR3 size: 17 residues.

This chain joins TRBV10-3 and TRBJ1-2, with a weak D call TRBD1 (5 bases). Germline loops: CDR1 ENHRY, CDR2 SYGVKD. CDR3 length: 12 residues. V lost 3 bases to trimming and J lost 3 bases, with 5 bases between them. The CDR3 sequence is CAISEGDYGYTF. Written as DNA, the CDR3 is TGTGCCATCAGTGAAGGGGACTATGGCTACACCTTC.

This chain joins TRBV9 and TRBJ2-7, with D unresolved. Germline V gene sequence: CDR1 SGDLS, CDR2 YYNGEE. The CDR3 has 14 amino acids. Trimming removed 0 bases at V and 0 bases at J, with 7 bases between. DNA for the CDR3: TGTGCCAGCAGCGTAGACTGGGCCTCCTACGAGCAGTACTTC. This codes for CASSVDWASYEQYF.

The chain couples TRBV7-2 to TRBJ2-2; D is uncertain. Germline V lookup: CDR1 SGHTA, CDR2 FQGNSA. This CDR3 has 15 residues. V was cut by 2 bases and J by 2 bases, with 9 bases left in between. CDR3 amino acids: CASSLKSRNTGELFF. Here the CDR3 DNA reads TGTGCCAGCAGCTTAAAATCCAGAAACACCGGGGAGCTGTTTTTT.

The chain joins TRBV7-9 to TRBJ2-3, with TRBD1 matching 7 bases. V trimming: 5 bases; J trimming: 0 bases; junction bases outside the gene matches: 5. Germline CDR1 and CDR2: SEHNR and FQNEAQ (reference sequence). The CDR3 spans 15 residues. CDR3 coding DNA: TGTGCCAGCAGCCCGGACAGGATTAGCACAGATACGCAGTATTTT. This sequence encodes CASSPDRISTDTQYF.

The chain uses TRBV3-1 and TRBJ2-3; 8 bases fit TRBD1. CDR3 length: 19 residues. The germline V gene has CDR1 LGHDT and CDR2 YNNKEL (reference sequence). Trimming took 1 base from V and 0 from J; bases not matched to a gene: 12. The CDR3 loop reads CASSQGIGTGLLSTDTQYF. Here the CDR3 DNA reads TGTGCCAGCAGCCAAGGGATCGGGACAGGCCTCCTTAGCACAGATACGCAGTATTTT.

CDR3 DNA sequence: TGTGCCAGCAGTTCCCCACCTCGACGGACAGGGCACACTGAAGCTTTCTTT. Residues: CASSSPPRRTGHTEAFF. The genes are TRBV12-3 or TRBV12-4 and TRBJ1-1; TRBD1 agrees at 8 bases. The ends lost 4 bases at V and 3 bases at J; junction bases unmatched: 13. This CDR3 has 17 amino acids.

The gene calls are TRBV6-1 and TRBJ2-3; D gene ambiguous. CDR1 is MNHNS and CDR2 is SASEGT in the germline V gene. With 7 bases removed from V and 2 bases from J, the gap between germline ends came to 16 bases. The CDR3 extends over 15 amino acids. Here the CDR3 DNA reads TGTGCCAGCACCAGCTGGGATTGGGCCACAGATACGCAGTATTTT. Its protein product is CASTSWDWATDTQYF.

V gene TRBV6-2 or TRBV6-3 combines with J gene TRBJ2-5; D may be TRBD2 (6 bases). V was pared by 2 bases and J by 4 bases, with 11 bases between. Germline V CDR1 and CDR2: MNHEY, SVGEGT. This CDR3 contains 14 residues. Here the CDR3 reads CASSYGDWGETQYF. The CDR3, as DNA: TGTGCCAGCAGTTACGGGGACTGGGGAGAGACCCAGTACTTC.

The gene calls are TRBV20-1 and TRBJ2-7; 15 positions agree with TRBD2. Germline V gene data show CDR1 as DFQATT and CDR2 as SNEGSKA (reference sequence). V was pared by 6 bases and J by 5 bases, with 11 bases of the junction left unmatched. This CDR3 spans 16 amino acids. The CDR3 reads CSAQGGLAGGFNEQYF. The CDR3 nucleotides are TGCAGTGCCCAGGGGGGACTAGCGGGAGGATTCAACGAGCAGTACTTC.

The V call is TRBV5-1, the J call TRBJ2-4; a possible D gene is TRBD1 (6 bases). V dropped 0 bases and J dropped 6 bases, with 10 bases sitting between them. CDR1 and CDR2 (germline): SGHRS, YFSETQ. The CDR3 totals 14 residues. CDR3 sequence reads: CASSLDPGANIQYF. DNA for the CDR3: TGCGCCAGCAGCTTGGACCCAGGGGCAAACATTCAGTACTTC. Full variable domain (rest looked up from reference TRBV5-1 and TRBJ2-4): KAGVTQTPRYLIKTRGQQVTLSCSPISGHRSVSWYQQTPGQGLQFLFEYFSETQRNKGNFPGRFSGRQFSNSRSEMNVSTLELGDSALYLCASSLDPGANIQYFGAGTRLSVL.

The V call is TRBV20-1, the J call TRBJ2-7; D remains unclear. CDR1 and CDR2 (germline): DFQATT, SNEGSKA (reference sequence). This CDR3 has 12 amino acids. The V and J ends lost 1 base and 3 bases respectively, with 7 bases between them. In DNA form, the CDR3 reads TGCAGTGCTAGAGGACCTAACTACGAGCAGTACTTC. Its protein is CSARGPNYEQYF.

This clonotype was seen once. This chain connects TRBV18 to TRBJ2-5; no definite D call. Germline lookup yields CDR1 KGHSH and CDR2 LQKENI. Trimming removed 10 bases from V and 1 base from J, with 16 bases in between. This CDR3 has 14 amino acids. In DNA, the CDR3 is TGTGCCAACTCCCCCGGAATGATCCAAGAGACCCAGTACTTC. Protein product: CANSPGMIQETQYF.

The J gene is TRBJ2-1, the V gene TRBV18, with 8 bases identical to TRBD2. V lost 2 bases to trimming and J lost 4 bases; unmatched junction nucleotides: 7. The CDR3 is 16 residues long. Germline V gene data show CDR1 as KGHSH and CDR2 as LQKENI. Written as DNA, the CDR3 is TGTGCCAGCTCACCAGCCAGAACTAGCGGATACAATGAGCAGTTCTTC. It translates to CASSPARTSGYNEQFF.

The chain joins TRBV6-5 to TRBJ2-7; 8 bases agree with TRBD2. CDR3 length: 14 amino acids. The V and J ends lost 5 bases and 7 bases, in that order; junction bases with no gene match: 10. The germline gives CDR1 MNHEY, CDR2 SVGAGI. The CDR3 is CASSPRLASGEQYF. The DNA of the CDR3 is TGTGCCAGCAGTCCCAGACTAGCGTCCGGGGAGCAGTACTTC.

The genes are TRBV5-1 and TRBJ1-2, with a possible D match to TRBD1 (5 bases). The V end lost 0 bases, the J end lost 7 bases, and 13 bases lay between the germline ends. CDR1 and CDR2 (germline): SGHRS, YFSETQ. This CDR3 region has 14 residues. CDR3 residues: CASSLVDERGGYTF. Here the CDR3 DNA reads TGCGCCAGCAGCTTGGTGGATGAAAGGGGTGGCTACACCTTC. Looking up the rest from reference TRBV5-1 and TRBJ1-2 gives the full variable domain: KAGVTQTPRYLIKTRGQQVTLSCSPISGHRSVSWYQQTPGQGLQFLFEYFSETQRNKGNFPGRFSGRQFSNSRSEMNVSTLELGDSALYLCASSLVDERGGYTFGSGTRLTVV.